This T cell receptor (beta chain) was captured in a study of T-cell memory formation after mild COVID-19. In this sample, this clonotype turned up many times. The germline CDR1 and CDR2 sequences are SGHDT and YYEEEE. The CDR3 consists of 12 residues. Deletions cut 0 bases from V and 5 bases from J, with 5 bases between. TCRdb independently ran MiXCR on the 5' RACE reads; one entry per CDR3 protein. The sample shows approximately 290,000 distinct CDR3 sequences, approximately 15% of them seen only once. The TCR comes from a man between 18 and 29 years old who had mild COVID-19 (a few samples of this study predate the infection). Cell type and time point are not known. Sequencing was done on a sample of PBMCs or a T cell subset sorted from them (not recorded which). The V and J genes are TRBV5-6 and TRBJ2-5; D is undetermined. The CDR3 region is CASSLESETQYF. The CDR3 DNA reads as TGTGCCAGCAGCTTGGAGTCGGAGACCCAGTACTTC.